A single T cell receptor beta chain is shown here with its context. Its antigen is not known. Constant-segment primers and 5'RACE yielded cDNA libraries for TCR alpha and TCR beta, each carrying sample barcodes and UMIs. MiXCR, run by TCRdb on the 5' RACE reads, gives a single entry per CDR3 protein. The sample carries about 210,000 distinct CDR3 sequences, around 25% recorded once. The V end was cut by 1 base, the J end by 1 base, with 19 bases between. CDR1 and CDR2 (germline): SGHAT, FQNNGV. The CDR3 covers 18 residues. The entry originates in a study of T-cell memory formation after mild COVID-19. Findings and caveats of the study: Day 37-peaking second-wave clones had unconfirmed SARS-CoV-2 specificity. From day 15 to 85, contracting clones were balanced between CD4 and CD8, whereas later expanders leaned toward CD4+. The pre-infection memory compartment contained some responding clones, suggesting cross-reactive memory joined.

This receptor was identified in an adult woman who had mild COVID-19 (a few samples of this study predate the infection). Cell type and time point are not known. Sequenced: PBMCs or a T cell subset sorted from them (not recorded which). The chain joins TRBV11-2 to TRBJ1-1, with D perhaps TRBD1 (6 bases). CDR3 sequence (DNA): TGTGCCAGCAGCTTAGTATCTCTGAGGGGGTACAAGAACACTGAAGCTTTCTTT. This encodes CASSLVSLRGYKNTEAFF. The full variable domain, rest sourced from reference TRBV11-2 and TRBJ1-1, is EAGVAQSPRYKIIEKRQSVAFWCNPISGHATLYWYQQILGQGPKLLIQFQNNGVVDDSQLPKDRFSAERLKGVDSTLKIQPAKLEDSAVYLCASSLVSLRGYKNTEAFFGQGTRLTVV.